The 10 T cell receptor beta chains given below trace back to one sample, sequenced in a study of T cells in Graves' hyperthyroidism and ophthalmopathy. Amplification targeted TCR beta CDR3 regions from RNA transcripts. Initially, a first-round RT-PCR of the TCR CDR3 employed the HTBI primer set. TCRdb re-derived calls from the multiplex PCR reads in MiXCR, one entry per CDR3 protein. The table lists some 500,000 distinct CDR3 sequences, under 15% of them singletons. The sample consisted of blood. The origin of the receptors is a woman aged 18 to 35 with Graves' hyperthyroidism.

This clonotype was seen ten or more times. The chain carries TRBV3-1 and TRBJ2-3; D possibly uses TRBD1 or TRBD2 (5 bases each). The CDR3 extends over 16 amino acids. V was pared by 4 bases and J by 2 bases, with 16 bases between. Germline values: CDR1 LGHDT, CDR2 YNNKEL (reference sequence). The CDR3 loop is CASSRNPGPNTDTQYF. The CDR3 DNA sequence: TGTGCCAGCAGCCGAAACCCGGGACCAAACACAGATACGCAGTATTTT.

This clonotype was observed a handful of times. The chain combines TRBV3-1 with TRBJ2-2, with D perhaps TRBD1 (5 bases). Germline values: CDR1 LGHDT, CDR2 YNNKEL (reference sequence). The V end was cut by 7 bases, the J end by 4 bases, with 13 bases between. There are 14 residues in the CDR3. The CDR3 DNA reads TGTGCCAGCACGTCAGGGTGGGCCACCGGGGAGCTGTTTTTT. Its translation: CASTSGWATGELFF.

This clonotype was picked up many times. The chain recombines TRBV2 with TRBJ2-5, with TRBD2 as a possible D gene (6 bases). The length of the CDR3 is 14 residues. V shed 5 bases and J shed 1 base, with 11 bases lying between them. The germline CDR1 and CDR2 sequences are SNHLY and FYNNEI. CDR3 in amino acids: CASSLEGIQETQYF. CDR3 DNA sequence: TGTGCCAGCAGTTTGGAGGGGATCCAAGAGACCCAGTACTTC.

This clonotype was picked up a small number of times. This chain joins TRBV29-1 and TRBJ2-5; 9 nucleotides agree with TRBD1. Germline CDR1 and CDR2: SQVTM and ANQGSEA. V lost 1 base to trimming and J lost 5 bases; unmatched junction nucleotides: 11. The CDR3 is 16 amino acids. The CDR3 sequence is CSVEADRGAVGETQYF. In DNA, the CDR3 is TGCAGCGTTGAAGCGGACAGGGGCGCGGTAGGTGAGACCCAGTACTTC.

V and J are TRBV19 and TRBJ2-1; 7 nucleotides agree with TRBD2. Germline CDR1 reads LNHDA; CDR2 reads SQIVND (reference sequence). The CDR3 is 14 residues long. Germline trimming cut 8 bases from V and 5 bases from J; bases unmatched to any gene: 9. The CDR3 here is CASCPWRGNNEQFF. In nucleotides, the CDR3 is TGTGCCAGTTGTCCTTGGCGGGGGAACAATGAGCAGTTCTTC.

This clonotype was detected ten times or more. The J gene is TRBJ2-7, the V gene TRBV28; D gene ambiguous. The germline V gene has CDR1 MDHEN and CDR2 SYDVKM. The CDR3 contains 14 residues. V dropped 2 bases and J dropped 2 bases, with 10 bases sitting between them. CDR3 loop: CASSLQSRAYEQYF. CDR3 bases: TGTGCCAGCAGTTTACAGTCTCGGGCCTACGAGCAGTACTTC.

Notes on this clonotype: An end of the junction differs from the germline gene, which may be a read error. The chain has TRBV9 and TRBJ2-2; 9 bases match TRBD2. The germline V gene has CDR1 SGDLS and CDR2 YYNGEE. The CDR3 is made up of 15 amino acids. The CDR3 loop is CASSVSSGNTGDLFF. CDR3 bases: TGTGCCAGCAGCGTCTCTAGCGGGAACACCGGGGATCTGTTTTTT.

The chain links TRBV29-1 to TRBJ1-1, with D uncertain. The CDR3 has 11 amino acids. Deletions cut 0 bases from V and 11 bases from J, with 10 bases between. CDR1 SQVTM and CDR2 ANQGSEA come from the germline V gene. The DNA of the CDR3 is TGCAGCGTTGAAGATGCGGGTGGCGCTTTCTTT. The encoded protein is CSVEDAGGAFF.

On this clonotype itself: This could be a read error, since a much larger clone is one nucleotide away. The rearrangement joins TRBV19 to TRBJ1-3; D is perhaps TRBD1 (6 bases). From germline, CDR1 is LNHDA and CDR2 SQIVND (reference sequence). The CDR3 length is 15 residues. Here the CDR3 DNA reads TGTACCAGTAGGAAGACAGGAAGCTCTGGAAACACCATATATTTT. Residues: CTSRKTGSSGNTIYF.

The V and J genes are TRBV29-1 and TRBJ2-1; D might be TRBD1 or TRBD2, each matching 5 bases. Between the trimmed V and J ends, which lost 5 bases and 8 bases, there was a span of 16 bases. CDR1 is SQVTM and CDR2 is ANQGSEA in the germline V gene. The CDR3 loop spans 13 amino acids. CDR3 sequence reads: CSVRDPFRDEQFF. The CDR3 nucleotides are TGCAGCGTTCGGGACCCGTTTAGGGATGAGCAGTTCTTC.